This T cell receptor (beta chain) was profiled in a study of CD8 T cells in Susac syndrome. V lost 8 bases, J lost 1 base, and 10 bases lay in between. CDR1 DFQATT and CDR2 SNEGSKA come from the germline V gene (reference sequence). The CDR3 totals 12 residues. Blood CD8+ and CD4+ T cells underwent high-throughput TCR beta sequencing. It was healthy donors who served as the controls, matched for age and sex. FACS enriched CD8+ TEMRA cells, while bulk CD8+ and CD4+ were negatively isolated. Random hexamers served to reverse transcribe roughly 0.5 to 1 ug RNA. One entry per CDR3 protein results from TCRdb running MiXCR on the immunoSEQ multiplex PCR reads. Of about 26,000 distinct CDR3 sequences detected, 90% to 95% appear once; the ten largest clones hold 0.27%.

The gene calls are TRBV20-1 and TRBJ2-3, with no clear D. The TCR sequence derives from a human donor in good health. The sequencing sample was made of CD8+ T cells from PBMCs. The CDR3 here is CSTTFGTDTQYF. The CDR3 DNA follows: TGCAGTACCACCTTTGGCACAGATACGCAGTATTTT.